The 28 T cell receptor beta chains below all came from one sample that was sequenced in a study of regulatory T cells in long-lasting Graves disease. Arm-PCR of CDR3 regions with iRepertoire HTBI primers generated TCR beta libraries. Using its own MiXCR run on the multiplex PCR reads, TCRdb lists one record per CDR3 protein. Of 400,000 to 500,000 distinct CDR3 sequences listed, less than 25% are singletons. Time point indicated: persistent/refractory GD, antithyroid drugs over 5 years with positive TRAb. Scientists built the TCR library using RNA that was extracted from PBMCs. This specimen consisted of peripheral blood mononuclear cells (PBMCs), obtained when the disease was refractory, from a patient treated with antithyroid drugs. Receptors originate from a female donor with Graves disease.

The gene calls are TRBV18 and TRBJ1-5; unclear D gene. The CDR3 consists of 15 residues. The germline gives CDR1 KGHSH, CDR2 LQKENI. Trimming left V 5 bases short and J 5 bases short, with 16 bases between. CDR3 sequence (DNA): TGTGCCAGCTCAACGTCTGGACGGAGTTATCAGCCCCAGCATTTT. It is translated as CASSTSGRSYQPQHF.

This chain connects TRBV5-1 to TRBJ1-1; 7 nucleotides line up with TRBD1. Germline V lookup: CDR1 SGHRS, CDR2 YFSETQ. The junction had 9 bases not matched to a gene; V was cut back by 2 bases and J by 5 bases. The CDR3 runs to 15 residues. The CDR3 region is CASSLKGGAGTEAFF. The DNA for the CDR3 is TGCGCCAGCAGCTTAAAAGGGGGCGCGGGGACTGAAGCTTTCTTT.

This clonotype was seen a few times. This chain connects TRBV27 to TRBJ1-4, with TRBD1 identical over 9 bases. This CDR3 region has 14 residues. Trimming cost V 6 bases and J 3 bases; bases outside gene matches: 2. Germline V lookup: CDR1 MNHEY, CDR2 SMNVEV (reference sequence). The CDR3 loop is CASRQGAANEKLFF. CDR3 DNA: TGTGCCAGCAGACAGGGGGCTGCTAATGAAAAACTGTTTTTT.

This clonotype was observed a handful of times. The chain is built from TRBV27 and TRBJ2-2; D might be TRBD1 (5 bases). Germline loops: CDR1 MNHEY, CDR2 SMNVEV (reference sequence). CDR3 length equals 16 residues. V gave up 3 bases and J gave up 5 bases, with 16 bases separating them. Written as DNA, the CDR3 is TGTGCCAGCAGTTTTGGGGCAGAGGTTTGGACCGGGGAGCTGTTTTTT. This translates into CASSFGAEVWTGELFF.

Regarding this clonotype: A clone one base away is much larger, so this may be a read error. The chain recombines TRBV6-1 with TRBJ2-7, with D perhaps matching TRBD1 (5 bases). The CDR3 spans 15 residues. From germline, CDR1 is MNHNS and CDR2 SASEGT. The ends were cut back, 3 bases at V and 3 bases at J, with 15 bases in the middle. The CDR3 sequence is CASSDLPGQGYEQYF. The CDR3 bases are TGTGCCAGCAGTGATCTCCCCGGACAAGGCTACGAGCAGTACTTC.

This clonotype was seen ten or more times. This chain joins TRBV28 and TRBJ2-5; 9 bases map to TRBD1. V lost 5 bases and J lost 5; bases outside the gene matches: 6. The CDR3 runs to 14 residues. The V gene's germline CDR1 is MDHEN and CDR2 SYDVKM. The CDR3 DNA reads TGTGCCAGCAGTAAGGGACAGGGATGGGAGACCCAGTACTTC. It yields the protein CASSKGQGWETQYF.

This clonotype was seen ten or more times. V and J are TRBV2 and TRBJ2-5; tentative D call: TRBD1 (5 bases). Germline lookup yields CDR1 SNHLY and CDR2 FYNNEI. V was pared by 4 bases and J by 5 bases, with 14 bases between. The CDR3 is 14 residues long. Here the CDR3 reads CASSVPLGRETQYF. The CDR3 DNA reads TGTGCCAGCAGTGTACCTCTGGGGCGGGAGACCCAGTACTTC.

This clonotype occurred many times. V gene TRBV29-1 combines with J gene TRBJ2-7, with D tentatively TRBD2 (7 bases). The CDR3 contains 12 residues. With 4 bases removed from V and 7 bases from J, the gap between germline ends came to 14 bases. Germline V gene sequence: CDR1 SQVTM, CDR2 ANQGSEA. The CDR3 loop is CSVVGAREEQYF. In DNA form, the CDR3 reads TGCAGCGTTGTGGGGGCGCGGGAGGAGCAGTACTTC.

This clonotype appeared many times. The chain has TRBV18 and TRBJ1-2, with TRBD1 matching 7 bases. The germline gives CDR1 KGHSH, CDR2 LQKENI. J gave up 6 bases and V 3 bases, and 7 bases lay outside the gene matches. The length of the CDR3 is 14 residues. The CDR3 DNA reads as TGTGCCAGCTCACCCTCGACAGGGATTGATGGCTACACCTTC. Translation: CASSPSTGIDGYTF.

The V and J genes are TRBV11-2 and TRBJ2-7; the D is unclear. CDR1 is SGHAT, CDR2 FQNNGV, per germline. This CDR3 contains 15 residues. Between the trimmed V and J ends, which lost 3 bases and 7 bases, there was a span of 19 bases. The CDR3 loop reads CASSLIWDPSGEQYF. DNA for the CDR3: TGTGCCAGCAGCTTGATCTGGGATCCTTCTGGGGAGCAGTACTTC. The whole variable domain, filled in from reference TRBV11-2 and TRBJ2-7, reads EAGVAQSPRYKIIEKRQSVAFWCNPISGHATLYWYQQILGQGPKLLIQFQNNGVVDDSQLPKDRFSAERLKGVDSTLKIQPAKLEDSAVYLCASSLIWDPSGEQYFGPGTRLTVT.

The chain has TRBV5-1 and TRBJ1-3; possible D gene TRBD1, 6 bases. CDR3 length: 15 residues. CDR1 is SGHRS, CDR2 YFSETQ, per germline. The ends were cut back, 4 bases at V and 2 bases at J, with 13 bases in the middle. CDR3 residues: CASSRTTGTGNTIYF. The CDR3 DNA sequence: TGCGCCAGCAGCCGAACGACAGGTACTGGAAACACCATATATTTT.

This chain links TRBV5-6 with TRBJ2-1; possibly TRBD1 for D (6 bases). The CDR3 totals 13 residues. V dropped 4 bases and J dropped 6 bases, with 11 bases sitting between them. Germline values: CDR1 SGHDT, CDR2 YYEEEE. The CDR3 DNA sequence: TGTGCCAGCAGCCAAACAGGGTCCAATGAGCAGTTCTTC. Translation gives CASSQTGSNEQFF.

The CDR3: CSVETGGTEAFF. CDR3 bases: TGCAGCGTTGAGACCGGGGGAACTGAAGCTTTCTTT. The V call is TRBV29-1, the J call TRBJ1-1, with a possible D match to TRBD1 (5 bases). The CDR3 sequence is 12 residues long. V was clipped by 3 bases and J by 5 bases, with 10 bases between them. Germline CDR1 reads SQVTM; CDR2 reads ANQGSEA.

This clonotype showed up just a few times. This chain connects TRBV20-1 to TRBJ1-1; D is uncertain. CDR3 size: 11 residues. Germline V gene sequence: CDR1 DFQATT, CDR2 SNEGSKA (reference sequence). The V end was cut by 2 bases, the J end by 1 base, with 2 bases between. CDR3 sequence (DNA): TGCAGTGCTAGAAAGAACACTGAAGCTTTCTTT. Amino acid sequence: CSARKNTEAFF.

Ten or more counts support this clonotype. The V and J genes are TRBV6-5 and TRBJ2-7, with unresolved D. Germline V gene data show CDR1 as MNHEY and CDR2 as SVGAGI. The length of the CDR3 is 14 residues. V was cut by 0 bases and J by 4 bases, with 10 bases left in between. Here the CDR3 DNA reads TGTGCCAGCAGTTACTCGATCCAGATTTACGAGCAGTACTTC. Residues: CASSYSIQIYEQYF.

This chain connects TRBV6-5 to TRBJ1-1, with D maybe TRBD1 (6 bases). CDR1 is MNHEY, CDR2 SVGAGI, per germline. V was cut by 0 bases and J by 4 bases, with 9 bases left in between. The CDR3 is 14 residues long. The CDR3 is CASSYSAGVTEAFF. DNA for the CDR3: TGTGCCAGCAGTTACTCGGCAGGGGTCACTGAAGCTTTCTTT.

In its sample, this clonotype was seen many times. The chain recombines TRBV13 with TRBJ2-5, with 13 positions matching TRBD2. CDR1 PRHDT and CDR2 FYEKMQ come from the germline V gene (reference sequence). With V trimmed by 3 bases and J by 4 bases, 5 bases remained unmatched. This CDR3 comprises 16 residues. CDR3 region: CASSFGTSGNLETQYF. CDR3 nucleotides: TGTGCCAGCAGCTTTGGGACTAGCGGGAATTTAGAGACCCAGTACTTC.

In its sample, this clonotype was seen a few times. The J gene is TRBJ2-7, the V gene TRBV11-2; no clear D gene. Trimming pared 8 bases from V and 4 bases from J, leaving 12 bases between. The germline CDR1 and CDR2 sequences are SGHAT and FQNNGV. The CDR3 covers 12 residues. The CDR3 reads CASGAGPYEQYF. The CDR3 DNA reads as TGTGCCAGCGGAGCCGGTCCTTACGAGCAGTACTTC.

This clonotype showed up many times. This chain uses TRBV24-1 with TRBJ2-5; TRBD1 matches at 7 bases. V was pared by 2 bases and J by 9 bases, with 2 bases of the junction left unmatched. Per the germline V gene, CDR1 is KGHDR and CDR2 is SFDVKD. The CDR3 is made up of 12 amino acids. The CDR3 DNA sequence: TGTGCCACCAGTGATTCCGGGACAGCCCAGTACTTC. Amino acid sequence: CATSDSGTAQYF.

A word on this clonotype: It is unclear where the CDR3 begins or ends on the DNA, so no DNA is shown, and the CDR3 is as TCRdb lists it. This chain connects TRBV29-1 to TRBJ2-7; no check of the table's D call, TRBD1, against the DNA was made. The germline CDR1 and CDR2 sequences are SQVTM and ANQGSEA. The CDR3 numbers 13 amino acids, ends counted. Here the CDR3 reads CSVEDVARGSVYF.

On this clonotype itself: Just one base apart from a much larger clone, this may be a read error. The chain uses TRBV2 and TRBJ2-1; 7 nucleotides match TRBD1. CDR1 is SNHLY, CDR2 FYNNEI, per germline. After removal of 5 bases from V and 6 bases from J, the junction contained 7 bases not matched to a gene. CDR3 size: 14 residues. CDR3 DNA sequence: TGTGCCAGCAGTCGACAGGGTCCCTTCAATGAGCAGTTCTTC. Amino acids: CASSRQGPFNEQFF.

The genes are TRBV5-1 and TRBJ2-1; 7 bases fit TRBD2. Germline CDR1 and CDR2: SGHRS and YFSETQ. CDR3 length: 15 amino acids. V lost 4 bases and J lost 0; bases outside the gene matches: 4. The CDR3 nucleotides are TGCGCCAGCAGCCTGGGACTAACCTCCTACAATGAGCAGTTCTTC. It codes for CASSLGLTSYNEQFF.

This clonotype was picked up many times. The rearrangement links TRBV29-1 to TRBJ1-1; the D is unclear. Germline assignment: CDR1 SQVTM and CDR2 ANQGSEA. V gave up 6 bases and J gave up 7 bases, with 12 bases separating them. The CDR3 has 11 residues. The CDR3, as DNA: TGCAGCGTATGGGTGGGTGTTGAAGCTTTCTTT. Translated: CSVWVGVEAFF.

This clonotype was seen ten or more times. J is TRBJ2-5 and V is TRBV20-1, with 9 bases matching TRBD2. This CDR3 region has 16 residues. V lost 3 bases, J lost 2 bases, and 10 bases stayed unmatched. In germline, CDR1 is DFQATT, CDR2 SNEGSKA (reference sequence). The CDR3 bases are TGCAGTGCTAGTGGGGAGACTAGCGGACCTCAAGAGACCCAGTACTTC. Residues: CSASGETSGPQETQYF.

Concerning this clonotype itself: It may be a read error: a sequence one base away is much more abundant. This chain connects TRBV6-2 or TRBV6-3 to TRBJ1-1; D unclear. Germline V gives CDR1 MNHEY, CDR2 SVGEGT. The length of the CDR3 is 16 residues. CDR3: CANSLRHEPLATEAFF. The CDR3 DNA sequence: TGTGCCAACAGTCTAAGGCATGAACCCTTGGCAACTGAAGCTTTCTTT.

This clonotype was recorded at least ten times. The chain is built from TRBV2 and TRBJ2-2; D is uncertain. V was clipped by 8 bases and J by 3 bases, with 7 bases between them. This CDR3 has 12 residues. CDR1 and CDR2 from the germline V gene are SNHLY and FYNNEI. The CDR3 here is CASGIDTGELFF. The CDR3 bases are TGTGCCAGCGGGATAGACACCGGGGAGCTGTTTTTT. Looking up the rest from reference TRBV2 and TRBJ2-2 gives the full variable domain: EPEVTQTPSHQVTQMGQEVILRCVPISNHLYFYWYRQILGQKVEFLVSFYNNEISEKSEIFDDQFSVERPDGSNFTLKIRSTKLEDSAMYFCASGIDTGELFFGEGSRLTVL.

The V gene is TRBV4-1, the J gene TRBJ2-7; D gene ambiguous. This CDR3 region has 14 residues. V was trimmed by 0 bases and J by 0 bases, leaving 6 bases between them. Per the germline V gene, CDR1 is MGHRA and CDR2 is YSYEKL. The CDR3 DNA sequence: TGCGCCAGCAGCCAAGAAGGTAACTCCTACGAGCAGTACTTC. Translating gives CASSQEGNSYEQYF.

This clonotype has just a few counts. CDR3 nucleotides: TGTGCCAGCAGCCATGGGACGGTCGGGGGTGAGCAGTACTTC. Translating it yields CASSHGTVGGEQYF. The V and J genes are TRBV11-2 and TRBJ2-7; perhaps TRBD2 as D (6 bases). There are 14 residues in the CDR3. Germline V gene data show CDR1 as SGHAT and CDR2 as FQNNGV. Trimming shortened V by 5 bases and J by 7 bases, and 18 bases separated the two germline ends. Full variable domain (missing parts from reference TRBV11-2 and TRBJ2-7): EAGVAQSPRYKIIEKRQSVAFWCNPISGHATLYWYQQILGQGPKLLIQFQNNGVVDDSQLPKDRFSAERLKGVDSTLKIQPAKLEDSAVYLCASSHGTVGGEQYFGPGTRLTVT.